This T cell receptor beta chain was profiled in a study of graft-versus-host responses after intestinal transplantation (dated by TCRdb to the early 2020s). Background on the whole study: The transplants that recipients got were multivisceral, liver-intestinal, or isolated intestinal. Every recipient was given anti-thymocyte globulin induction, then maintenance tacrolimus and steroids for roughly 3 years. Bulk TCR-beta CDR3 sequencing was used to track graft-versus-host and host-versus-graft alloreactive T cell clones in the graft, circulation and bone marrow after intestinal transplantation. Alloreactive clones were identified by sequencing pre-transplant mixed lymphocyte reaction products and comparing these products with unstimulated pre-transplant donor and recipient T cells. A cohort of about 26 intestinal transplant recipients, including one retransplant, was enrolled, and a few patients lacking pretransplant specimens were excluded. Donor T cell macrochimerism was defined as a peak of at least 4% donor T cells among recipient peripheral blood mononuclear cells. Rather than being sequenced by the commercial service, samples from a few later patients were sequenced in-house on an Illumina MiSeq and processed with MiXCR. The full study reports these points: Early after transplant, peak levels of circulating GvH clones were associated with declines in HvG clones. Patients with donor T cell macrochimerism had high GvH to HvG T cell clonal ratios in their allografts. GvH clones were detected in recipient bone marrow, and some appeared earlier in ileal mucosa or blood, consistent with an intestinal mucosal origin. The relatively low number and heterogeneity of intestinal transplant patients limited the conclusions.

This clone was counted between two and nine times. Its target antigen remains unknown. Per-base quality was not reported, and no clone a single base away is much larger than it. Library preparation used the immunoSEQ multiplex PCR assay. For most patients, genomic DNA was subjected to high-throughput TCR-beta CDR3 sequencing by Adaptive Biotechnologies. Under the source paper's analysis protocol: TCR sequencing data were retrieved from Adaptive's ImmunoSEQ software for about 17 patients, whereas a few other patients were processed with MiXCR and VDJtools. Because the origin of CDR3 nucleotide sequences shared between donor and recipient could not be assigned, those sequences were removed. To count as alloreactive, a clone needed at least 2-fold expansion over unstimulated cells and a minimum CFSE-low frequency of 0.002% (template counts) or 0.001% (read counts). A clone was considered mappable if detected in the sequenced pre-transplant spleen, lymph node, or MLR CFSE-low populations of the donor or recipient. The cumulative frequency of alloreactive clones was calculated as a percentage of all sequences, weighted by copy number. Held by TCRdb, this immuneACCESS table contains in-frame sequences only and omits some clones. Under half of the omission traces to an unresolved V gene where checked; the cause of the rest is unknown. The V and J calls and clone size were taken over from that table, and D and trimming were inferred from the DNA. Across this sample there are 20,000 to 30,000 clones, with roughly 90% seen only once. Clones ranked in the top ten supply less than 2% of the sample.

From the cysteine up to the phenylalanine, the CDR3 has a length of 15 residues. The kept DNA is CDR3 alone, 45 bases in frame from the first base. A distance of 16 bases separates the germline ends of V and J, which lose 4 bases and 4 bases respectively. The germline V gene gives CDR1 as SGHRS and CDR2 as YFSETQ. Blood samples were collected up to 4 times in the first month after transplant and then at least monthly when available. This TCR derives from a human patient who received an intestinal transplant, so some T cells may come from the graft donor. Sample: PBMCs, taken approximately 38 days after intestinal transplant. The chain is encoded by TRBV5-1 joined to TRBJ2-3; TRBD2 could be the D gene, as 6 bases match. In nucleotides, the sequence is TGCGCCAGCAGCCTGGAGCGGGTCGATGCAGATACGCAGTATTTT. The translation is CASSLERVDADTQYF.